This T cell receptor beta chain was obtained from a study of blood T cell repertoires in COVID-19. Some clones are missing from TCRdb's copy, which holds only in-frame ones; the method was immunoSEQ multiplex PCR. The table records some 200,000 clones, around 85% of them present only once. The CDR3 contains 12 residues. The ends were cut back, 4 bases at V and 9 bases at J, with 7 bases in the middle. CDR1 and CDR2 (germline): LGHDT, YNNKEL (reference sequence). The sequence came from a woman older than 75 with acute or convalescent COVID-19. Sample: peripheral blood. This chain links TRBV3-1 (or the pseudogene TRBV3-2) with TRBJ1-6; possible D gene TRBD1, 6 bases. The CDR3 loop is CASSPRGSPLHF. For the CDR3, the DNA is TGTGCCAGCAGCCCCAGGGGTTCACCCCTCCACTTT.